These T cell receptor beta chains were read from a single sample in a study of T cell repertoires in cytomegalovirus infection. TCRdb re-derived calls from the reads in MiXCR, one entry per CDR3 protein. The table shows 370,000 or so distinct CDR3 sequences, with roughly a third occurring only once. Their target antigens are unknown. The sequencing here drew on cultured PBMCs, taken from culture after CMV antigen stimulation. The receptors come from a human donor in good health (CMV status not recorded). Some clones in this sample may be carry-over from other donors' samples. The CDR3 runs from the conserved cysteine through the conserved F or W. Each record gives: D gene, V gene, CDR3 length, J gene, clone size, CDR3 protein, CDR3 DNA. D genes are given only for firm matches. For some rows the clone size is stated as once, few or many, or as a class when expanded; others skip it.

NA	TRBV14	11	TRBJ1-1	NA	CASSPGAGAFF	TGTGCCAGCAGCCCGGGGGCGGGAGCTTTCTTT
TRBD2	TRBV10-3	15	TRBJ2-5	few	CAINVGGGNQETQYF	TGTGCCATCAATGTAGGCGGGGGAAACCAAGAGACCCAGTACTTC
NA	TRBV6-5	14	TRBJ2-7	once	CASSPLRDHYEQYF	TGTGCCAGCAGTCCGCTCCGGGATCACTACGAGCAGTACTTC
TRBD2	TRBV20-1	17	TRBJ2-7	many	CSVARSGSLAGKDEQYF	TGCAGTGTTGCACGTTCTGGGTCGCTAGCGGGAAAGGACGAGCAGTACTTC
NA	TRBV12-3/TRBV12-4	13	TRBJ2-2	NA	CASRSTTTGELFF	TGTGCCAGCAGATCCACCACCACCGGGGAGCTGTTTTTT
TRBD2	TRBV20-1	15	TRBJ2-6	NA	CSASAGGSGANVLTF	TGCAGTGCTAGTGCGGGGGGGTCTGGGGCCAACGTCCTGACTTTC
TRBD1	TRBV19	15	TRBJ1-1	NA	CASSPDRAVNTEAFF	TGTGCCAGTAGTCCAGACAGGGCAGTGAACACTGAAGCTTTCTTT
NA	TRBV14	15	TRBJ2-3	once	CASSHSMAPTDTQYF	TGTGCCAGCAGCCACTCGATGGCTCCCACAGATACGCAGTATTTT
TRBD2	TRBV11-2	16	TRBJ2-1	NA	CASSLVRLAGDNEQFF	TGTGCCAGCAGCTTAGTTCGGCTAGCGGGAGACAATGAGCAGTTCTTC
NA	TRBV6-8	14	TRBJ1-1	NA	CASTLKKPGPEAFF	TGTGCCAGCACCCTAAAAAAACCCGGACCCGAAGCTTTCTTT
NA	TRBV6-5	15	TRBJ1-2	few	CASRESRGFHYGYTF	TGTGCCAGCAGGGAGAGCAGGGGTTTCCACTATGGCTACACCTTC
NA	TRBV7-9	15	TRBJ1-1	few	CASSLAGSMNTEAFF	TGTGCCAGCAGCTTAGCGGGGTCAATGAACACTGAAGCTTTCTTT
TRBD2	TRBV10-3	15	TRBJ2-3	NA	CAISGGGRAEDTQYF	TGTGCCATCAGTGGAGGCGGGAGGGCCGAAGATACGCAGTATTTT
TRBD2	TRBV15	15	TRBJ2-2	NA	CATSRDGGVRGELFF	TGTGCCACCAGCAGAGATGGGGGGGTTCGTGGGGAGCTGTTTTTT
NA	TRBV5-4	11	TRBJ2-2	NA	CASRGVGELFF	TGTGCCAGCAGGGGGGTCGGGGAGCTGTTTTTT
NA	TRBV15	16	TRBJ1-6	few	CATSRLPSNTRSPLHF	TGTGCCACCAGCAGATTACCCTCCAACACCCGATCACCCCTCCACTTT
TRBD1	TRBV7-6	16	TRBJ1-1	few	CASSSGTGGVNTEAFF	TGTGCCAGCAGCTCCGGGACAGGGGGGGTGAACACTGAAGCTTTCTTT
NA	TRBV6-8	19	TRBJ1-3	NA	CASSDRPTVGGSSGNTIYF	TGTGCCAGCAGTGACCGACCGACGGTGGGAGGGAGCTCTGGAAACACCATATATTTT
NA	TRBV27	13	TRBJ2-1	NA	CASSLSGDNEQFF	TGTGCCAGCAGCCTTTCGGGGGACAATGAGCAGTTCTTC
TRBD2	TRBV10-3	17	TRBJ2-1	NA	CAISGRLLAGTYNEQFF	TGTGCCATCAGTGGGAGGTTGCTAGCGGGAACGTACAATGAGCAGTTCTTC
NA	TRBV7-9	16	TRBJ2-1	many	CASSSTDRLSYNEQFF	TGTGCCAGCAGCTCCACCGACAGGCTGTCCTACAATGAGCAGTTCTTC
NA	TRBV18	14	TRBJ1-3	NA	CASSPTADGNTIYF	TGTGCCAGCTCACCGACAGCCGATGGAAACACCATATATTTT
NA	TRBV20-1	14	TRBJ1-2	many	CSASERQIDYGYTF	TGCAGTGCTAGTGAACGACAGATAGACTATGGCTACACCTTC
TRBD2	TRBV7-2	15	TRBJ2-1	once	CASSLGREGLREQFF	TGTGCCAGCAGCTTAGGGCGGGAGGGCCTGCGTGAGCAGTTCTTC
NA	TRBV30	13	TRBJ2-3	NA	CAWSTGLVDTQYF	TGTGCCTGGAGTACGGGATTGGTAGATACGCAGTATTTT
TRBD1	TRBV28	14	TRBJ2-7	few	CASRTGTGPYEQYF	TGTGCCAGCAGGACCGGGACAGGGCCCTACGAGCAGTACTTC
NA	TRBV7-2	11	TRBJ1-6	many	CASSLNSPLHF	TGTGCCAGCAGCCTGAACTCACCCCTCCACTTT
NA	TRBV27	14	TRBJ1-1	NA	CASSWGVGDTEAFF	TGTGCCAGCAGTTGGGGGGTCGGGGACACTGAAGCTTTCTTT
NA	TRBV12-3/TRBV12-4	14	TRBJ2-2	NA	CASSPGSYTGELFF	TGTGCCAGCAGTCCGGGAAGCTACACCGGGGAGCTGTTTTTT
NA	TRBV7-8	14	TRBJ1-6	NA	CASSLGDGNSPLHF	TGTGCCAGCAGCTTAGGGGACGGGAATTCACCCCTCCACTTT
NA	TRBV7-2	13	TRBJ2-2	NA	CASSRQGGGELFF	TGTGCCAGCAGTCGGCAGGGCGGCGGGGAGCTGTTTTTT
TRBD1	TRBV7-3	14	TRBJ2-4	few	CASSPRDRDVIQYF	TGTGCCAGCAGCCCCCGGGACAGGGATGTCATTCAGTACTTC
TRBD2	TRBV7-2	14	TRBJ2-3	NA	CASSPRTSGGAQYF	TGTGCCAGCAGCCCGAGGACTAGCGGGGGGGCGCAGTATTTT
TRBD1	TRBV7-2	13	TRBJ2-7	few	CASKGQGIMEQYF	TGTGCCAGCAAGGGACAGGGTATAATGGAGCAGTACTTC
NA	TRBV19	15	TRBJ1-5	NA	CASSGSLTNNQPQHF	TGTGCCAGTAGCGGCAGCCTTACAAACAATCAGCCCCAGCATTTT
TRBD2	TRBV7-6	14	TRBJ2-1	many	CASSRTSEPWEQFF	TGTGCCAGCAGTCGGACTAGCGAACCGTGGGAGCAGTTCTTC
NA	TRBV2	13	TRBJ2-3	NA	CASERPSTDTQYF	TGTGCCAGCGAGCGCCCTAGCACAGATACGCAGTATTTT
TRBD2	TRBV7-8	20	TRBJ2-4	few	CASSPVGLAGRSVAKNIQYF	TGTGCCAGCAGCCCCGTGGGACTAGCGGGAAGAAGTGTAGCCAAAAACATTCAGTACTTC
NA	TRBV7-2	14	TRBJ1-1	few	CASSAAVQYTEAFF	TGTGCCAGCAGCGCAGCAGTACAGTACACTGAAGCTTTCTTT
NA	TRBV24-1	14	TRBJ2-3	many	CATSASWRGDTQYF	TGTGCCACCAGTGCATCGTGGAGGGGAGATACGCAGTATTTT
TRBD1	TRBV6-6	14	TRBJ1-4	NA	CASSVTGFNEKLFF	TGTGCCAGCAGTGTGACAGGGTTTAATGAAAAACTGTTTTTT
NA	TRBV19	14	TRBJ2-5	NA	CASKIGSHQETQYF	TGTGCCAGTAAGATAGGGTCTCACCAAGAGACCCAGTACTTC
NA	TRBV4-1	16	TRBJ2-1	NA	CASSQGLSETYNEQFF	TGCGCCAGCAGCCAAGGATTAAGCGAGACCTACAATGAGCAGTTCTTC
TRBD1	TRBV6-1	14	TRBJ1-6	NA	CASRRQGTNSPLHF	TGTGCCAGCCGAAGACAGGGCACTAATTCACCCCTCCACTTT
NA	TRBV7-6	15	TRBJ1-6	NA	CASSLGTAGNSPLHF	TGTGCCAGCAGCCTCGGGACGGCCGGGAATTCACCCCTCCACTTT
NA	TRBV7-2	12	TRBJ1-2	few	CASSFSAGTYTF	TGTGCCAGCAGCTTCTCGGCCGGTACCTACACCTTC
TRBD2	TRBV27	14	TRBJ2-3	few	CASSLVREADTQYF	TGTGCCAGCAGTTTAGTGCGGGAGGCAGATACGCAGTATTTT
TRBD2	TRBV7-8	16	TRBJ2-7	NA	CASSLGSGISSYEQYF	TGTGCCAGCAGCTTAGGGAGCGGGATAAGCTCCTACGAGCAGTACTTC
NA	TRBV7-2	15	TRBJ1-4	NA	CASSRNRVANEKLFF	TGTGCCAGCAGCCGAAACAGGGTGGCTAATGAAAAACTGTTTTTT
NA	TRBV7-2	14	TRBJ2-2	few	CASSYLTNTGELFF	TGTGCCAGCAGCTACCTAACGAACACCGGGGAGCTGTTTTTT
TRBD1	TRBV7-9	13	TRBJ1-1	few	CAAGGRGRTEAFF	TGTGCCGCCGGAGGCAGGGGGCGAACTGAAGCTTTCTTT
NA	TRBV28	16	TRBJ2-1	NA	CASSSLGGSGNNEQFF	TGTGCCAGCAGTTCACTCGGTGGTAGCGGAAACAATGAGCAGTTCTTC
TRBD2	TRBV6-1	14	TRBJ2-1	few	CASYVAGLYNEQFF	TGTGCCAGCTATGTAGCGGGTCTCTACAATGAGCAGTTCTTC
NA	TRBV7-9	14	TRBJ2-7	NA	CASSLIGGPGEQYF	TGTGCCAGCAGTCTAATAGGCGGGCCGGGGGAGCAGTACTTC